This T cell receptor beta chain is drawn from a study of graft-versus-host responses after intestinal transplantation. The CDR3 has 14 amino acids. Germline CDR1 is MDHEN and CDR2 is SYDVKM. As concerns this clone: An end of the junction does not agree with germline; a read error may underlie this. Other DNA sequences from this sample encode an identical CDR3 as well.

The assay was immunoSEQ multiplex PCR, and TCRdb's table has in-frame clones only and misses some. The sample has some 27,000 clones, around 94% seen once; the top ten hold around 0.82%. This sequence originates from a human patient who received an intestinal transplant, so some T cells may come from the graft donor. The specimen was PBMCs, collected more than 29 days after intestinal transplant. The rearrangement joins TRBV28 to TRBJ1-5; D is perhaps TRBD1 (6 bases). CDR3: CASSLQGGDQPQHF. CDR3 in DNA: TGTGCTAGCAGCCTACAGGGCGGGGATCAGCCCCAGCATTTT. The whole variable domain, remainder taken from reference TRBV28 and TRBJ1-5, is DVKVTQSSRYLVKRTGEKVFLECVQDMDHENMFWYRQDPGLGLRLIYFSYDVKMKEKGDIPEGYSVSREKKERFSLILESASTNQTSMYLCASSLQGGDQPQHFGDGTRLSIL.